This T cell receptor (beta chain) was captured by sequencing in a study of PD-L1 blockade in urothelial cancer. Study-wide findings and caveats: Those with durable benefit had larger increases in tumor-associated blood clones at 3 weeks.

Time point meaning: pretreatment peripheral blood. The CDR3 runs to 13 residues. The V and J ends lost 5 bases and 7 bases respectively, with 12 bases between them. The V gene's germline CDR1 is MNHNS and CDR2 SASEGT. This table comes from immunoSEQ multiplex PCR, and its TCRdb copy is limited to in-frame clones, with some not included. The sample holds some 89,000 clones, over 75% seen once. Points on this clone: Its antigen remains unidentified.

V and J are TRBV6-1 and TRBJ1-5; the D gene is possibly TRBD1 (6 bases). This sequence was found in a man aged 55 to 70 with urothelial cancer. Sequencing was performed on PBMCs, taken around atezolizumab (anti-PD-L1) treatment. CDR3 in DNA: TGTGCCAGCAGTACAACAGGGCGGCAGCCCCAGCATTTT. This sequence encodes CASSTTGRQPQHF.